The 9 T cell receptor beta chains presented below share a single source sample, sequenced in a study of T cell responses to AZD1222 COVID-19 vaccine. TCRdb keeps only in-frame clones here, not all; method: immunoSEQ multiplex PCR. The sample has fewer than 150,000 clones, around 91% seen once; the top ten hold 9.3%. Sequencing was performed on peripheral blood, taken 28 days after the second AZD1222 dose. Every receptor here comes from an adult who received the AZD1222 COVID-19 vaccine.

The chain links TRBV7-9 to TRBJ1-2; TRBD1 might be the D (6 bases). V was pared by 0 bases and J by 3 bases, with 11 bases between. From germline, CDR1 is SEHNR and CDR2 FQNEAQ (reference sequence). This CDR3 region has 15 residues. The CDR3 spells CASSLALRQDYGYTF. In DNA, the CDR3 is TGTGCCAGCAGCTTAGCGCTCCGACAGGACTATGGCTACACCTTC.

V usage is TRBV18 and J usage is TRBJ2-3, with D possibly matching TRBD2 (5 bases). The CDR3 runs 12 residues. Trimming took off 3 bases at V and 5 bases at J, with 6 bases between the two ends. Germline CDR1 KGHSH, CDR2 LQKENI. CDR3 protein: CASSPGRDTQYF. CDR3 coding DNA: TGTGCCAGCTCACCGGGGAGAGATACGCAGTATTTT.

This clone was detected a few times. This rearrangement joins TRBV5-1 to TRBJ1-1; D ambiguous. V lost 0 bases to trimming and J lost 4 bases, with 13 bases between them. CDR3 size: 15 residues. The germline gives CDR1 SGHRS, CDR2 YFSETQ. The CDR3 DNA follows: TGCGCCAGCAGCTTGGCTATATCGAGTTCCACTGAAGCTTTCTTT. Amino acids: CASSLAISSSTEAFF. The full variable domain, with the rest looked up from reference TRBV5-1 and TRBJ1-1, is KAGVTQTPRYLIKTRGQQVTLSCSPISGHRSVSWYQQTPGQGLQFLFEYFSETQRNKGNFPGRFSGRQFSNSRSEMNVSTLELGDSALYLCASSLAISSSTEAFFGQGTRLTVV.

The V call is TRBV5-5, the J call TRBJ1-2, with a tentative D call TRBD1 (5 bases). CDR1 SGHKS and CDR2 YYEKEE come from the germline V gene (reference sequence). CDR3 length: 13 amino acids. With 4 bases removed from V and 4 bases from J, the gap between germline ends came to 11 bases. CDR3 loop: CASSAQGGYGYTF. CDR3 coding DNA: TGTGCCAGCAGCGCGCAGGGCGGCTATGGCTACACCTTC.

In DNA form, the CDR3 reads TGTGCCTGGAGTGTAGTATTCTCTGAAGCTTTCTTT. Translation gives CAWSVVFSEAFF. The chain couples TRBV30 to TRBJ1-1; no reliable D call. Germline CDR1 and CDR2: GTSNPN and SVGIG (reference sequence). V lost 0 bases, J lost 6 bases, and 8 bases lay in between. The CDR3 totals 12 residues.

The chain couples TRBV18 to TRBJ1-4; a weak D match, TRBD1 (5 bases). Germline V gene sequence: CDR1 KGHSH, CDR2 LQKENI. Trimming pared 8 bases from V and 3 bases from J, leaving 16 bases between. The CDR3 is made up of 15 amino acids. CDR3: CASASQGSANEKLFF. In DNA form, the CDR3 reads TGTGCCAGCGCTAGCCAGGGTTCGGCTAATGAAAAACTGTTTTTT. Supplemented by reference TRBV18 and TRBJ1-4, the full variable domain reads NAGVMQNPRHLVRRRGQEARLRCSPMKGHSHVYWYRQLPEEGLKFMVYLQKENIIDESGMPKERFSAEFPKEGPSILRIQQVVRGDSAAYFCASASQGSANEKLFFGSGTQLSVL.

The chain is built from TRBV6-5 and TRBJ2-1; a weak D match, TRBD2 (6 bases). CDR1 is MNHEY, CDR2 SVGAGI, per germline. The CDR3 is 15 amino acids. V lost 6 bases to trimming and J lost 7 bases, with 19 bases between them. CDR3 amino acids: CASRNGASTRNEQFF. CDR3 nucleotide sequence: TGTGCCAGCAGAAACGGGGCTTCGACTAGGAATGAGCAGTTCTTC.

The chain links TRBV3-1 (or the pseudogene TRBV3-2) to TRBJ1-1; D is uncertain. Germline assignment: CDR1 LGHDT and CDR2 YNNKEL (reference sequence). CDR3 length: 15 amino acids. The V and J ends lost 1 base and 2 bases respectively, with 11 bases between them. CDR3 sequence reads: CASSQAWNGNTEAFF. The CDR3 coding sequence is TGTGCCAGCAGCCAAGCTTGGAACGGCAACACTGAAGCTTTCTTT.

This rearrangement joins TRBV12-5 to TRBJ2-7, with 9 bases that match TRBD1. CDR1 LGHNT and CDR2 FRNRAP come from the germline V gene. The CDR3 sequence is 16 residues long. After removal of 0 bases from V and 2 bases from J, the junction contained 5 bases not matched to a gene. The CDR3 loop is CASGLVVGQGPYEQYV. In nucleotides, the CDR3 is TGTGCTAGTGGTTTGGTCGTAGGACAGGGGCCCTACGAGCAGTACGTC.